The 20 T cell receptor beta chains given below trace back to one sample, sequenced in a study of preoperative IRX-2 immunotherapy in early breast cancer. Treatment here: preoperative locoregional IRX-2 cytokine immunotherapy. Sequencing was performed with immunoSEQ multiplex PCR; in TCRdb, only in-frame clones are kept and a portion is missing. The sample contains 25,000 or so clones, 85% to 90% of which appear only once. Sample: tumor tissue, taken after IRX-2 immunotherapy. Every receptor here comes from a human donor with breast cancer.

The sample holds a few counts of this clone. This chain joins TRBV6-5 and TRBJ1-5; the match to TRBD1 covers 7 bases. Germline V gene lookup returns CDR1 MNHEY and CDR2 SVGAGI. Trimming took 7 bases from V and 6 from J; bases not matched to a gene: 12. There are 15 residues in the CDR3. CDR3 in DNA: TGTGCCAGCATGCCCCAGACAGGGAAGTCTCAGCCCCAGCATTTT. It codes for CASMPQTGKSQPQHF.

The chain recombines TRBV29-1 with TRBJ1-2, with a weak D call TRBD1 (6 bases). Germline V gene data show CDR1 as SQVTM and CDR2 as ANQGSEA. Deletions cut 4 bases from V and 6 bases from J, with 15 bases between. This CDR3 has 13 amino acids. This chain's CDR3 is CSVGGGQGNGYTF. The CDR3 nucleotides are TGCAGCGTTGGAGGGGGGCAGGGTAATGGCTACACCTTC.

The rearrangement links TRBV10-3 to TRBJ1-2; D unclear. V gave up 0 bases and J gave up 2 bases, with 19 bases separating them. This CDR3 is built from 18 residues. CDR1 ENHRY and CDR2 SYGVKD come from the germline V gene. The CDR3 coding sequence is TGTGCCATCAGTGAGTCGATGATCATACACAAGATGAACTATGGCTACACCTTC. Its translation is CAISESMIIHKMNYGYTF.

The CDR3 sequence is CASSEVRGTEAFF. The CDR3, as DNA: TGTGCCAGCAGTGAAGTGAGGGGGACTGAAGCTTTCTTT. This sequence joins TRBV6-1 and TRBJ1-1; weak D call: TRBD1 (6 bases). The CDR3 runs 13 residues. Germline V gene lookup returns CDR1 MNHNS and CDR2 SASEGT. The V and J ends lost 1 base and 5 bases respectively, with 8 bases between them.

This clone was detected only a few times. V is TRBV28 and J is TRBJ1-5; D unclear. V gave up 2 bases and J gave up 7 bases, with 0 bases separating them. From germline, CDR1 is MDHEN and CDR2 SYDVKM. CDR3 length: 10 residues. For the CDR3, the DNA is TGTGCCAGCAGTTTACAGCCCCAGCATTTT. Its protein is CASSLQPQHF.

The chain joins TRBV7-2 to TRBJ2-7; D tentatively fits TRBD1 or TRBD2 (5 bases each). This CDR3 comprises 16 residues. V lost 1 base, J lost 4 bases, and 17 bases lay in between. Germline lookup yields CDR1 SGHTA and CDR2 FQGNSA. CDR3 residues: CASSLGVGTLGYEQYF. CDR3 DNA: TGTGCCAGCAGCTTAGGGGTTGGGACGTTGGGGTACGAGCAGTACTTC.

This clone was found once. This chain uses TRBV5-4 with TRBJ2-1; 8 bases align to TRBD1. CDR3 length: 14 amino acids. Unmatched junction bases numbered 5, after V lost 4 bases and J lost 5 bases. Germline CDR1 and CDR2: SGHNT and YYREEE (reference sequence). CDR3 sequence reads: CASSHPGQDNEQFF. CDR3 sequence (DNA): TGTGCCAGCAGCCACCCGGGACAGGACAATGAGCAGTTCTTC.

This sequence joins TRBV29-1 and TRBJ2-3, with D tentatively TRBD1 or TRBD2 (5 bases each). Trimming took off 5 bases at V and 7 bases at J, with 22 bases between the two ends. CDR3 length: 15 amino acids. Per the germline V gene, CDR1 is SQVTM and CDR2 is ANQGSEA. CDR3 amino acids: CSVPETRGLRNTQYF. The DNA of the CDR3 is TGCAGCGTTCCTGAGACACGGGGCCTGCGTAATACGCAGTATTTT.

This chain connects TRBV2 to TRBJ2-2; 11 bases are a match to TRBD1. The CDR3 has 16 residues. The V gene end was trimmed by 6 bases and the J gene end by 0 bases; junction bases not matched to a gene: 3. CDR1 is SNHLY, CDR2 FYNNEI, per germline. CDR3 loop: CASRQGQGANTGELFF. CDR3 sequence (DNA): TGTGCCAGCAGACAGGGACAGGGGGCGAACACCGGGGAGCTGTTTTTT.

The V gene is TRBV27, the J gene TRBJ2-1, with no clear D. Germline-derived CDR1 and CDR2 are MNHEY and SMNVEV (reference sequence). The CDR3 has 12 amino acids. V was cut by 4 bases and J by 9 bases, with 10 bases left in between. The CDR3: CASSSKLTEQFF. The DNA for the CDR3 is TGTGCCAGCAGTTCTAAGCTTACTGAGCAGTTCTTC.

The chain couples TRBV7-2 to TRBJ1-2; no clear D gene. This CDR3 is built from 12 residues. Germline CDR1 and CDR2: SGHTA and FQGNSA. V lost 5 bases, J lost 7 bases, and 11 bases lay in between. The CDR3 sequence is CASSQDRGGYTF. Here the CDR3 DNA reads TGTGCCAGCAGCCAAGATCGAGGTGGCTACACCTTC. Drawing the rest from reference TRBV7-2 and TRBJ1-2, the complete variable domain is GAGVSQSPSNKVTEKGKDVELRCDPISGHTALYWYRQSLGQGLEFLIYFQGNSAPDKSGLPSDRFSAERTGGSVSTLTIQRTQQEDSAVYLCASSQDRGGYTFGSGTRLTVV.

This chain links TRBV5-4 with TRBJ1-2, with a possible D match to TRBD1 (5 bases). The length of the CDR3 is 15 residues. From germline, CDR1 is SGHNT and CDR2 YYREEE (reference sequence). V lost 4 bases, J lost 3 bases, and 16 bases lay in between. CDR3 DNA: TGTGCCAGCAGCCTGGGACGCCCTGCTGACTATGGCTACACCTTC. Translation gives CASSLGRPADYGYTF.

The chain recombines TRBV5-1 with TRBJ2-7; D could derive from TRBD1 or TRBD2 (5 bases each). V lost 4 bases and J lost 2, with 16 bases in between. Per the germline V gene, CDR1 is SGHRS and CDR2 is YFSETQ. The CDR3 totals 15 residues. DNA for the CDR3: TGCGCCAGCAGCCCGACAGAGGGTTACACCTACGAGCAGTACTTC. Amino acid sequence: CASSPTEGYTYEQYF.

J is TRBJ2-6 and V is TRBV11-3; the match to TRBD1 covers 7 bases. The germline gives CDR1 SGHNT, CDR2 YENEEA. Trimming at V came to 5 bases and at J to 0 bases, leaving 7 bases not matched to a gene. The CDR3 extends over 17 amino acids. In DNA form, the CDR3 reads TGTGCCAGCAGCCCCCGGACAGGCGCCTCTGGGGCCAACGTCCTGACTTTC. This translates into CASSPRTGASGANVLTF.

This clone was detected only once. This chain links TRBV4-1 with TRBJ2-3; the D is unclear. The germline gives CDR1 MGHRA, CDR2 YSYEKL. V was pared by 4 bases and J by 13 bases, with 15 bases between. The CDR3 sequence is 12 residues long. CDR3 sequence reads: CASSPPGRLEYF. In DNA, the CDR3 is TGCGCCAGCAGCCCCCCGGGCAGGTTGGAGTATTTT.

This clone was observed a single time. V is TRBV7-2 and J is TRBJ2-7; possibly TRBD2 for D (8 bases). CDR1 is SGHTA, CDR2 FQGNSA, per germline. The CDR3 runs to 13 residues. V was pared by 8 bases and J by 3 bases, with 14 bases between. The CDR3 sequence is CASREGALYEQYF. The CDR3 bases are TGTGCCAGCCGGGAGGGGGCCCTCTACGAGCAGTACTTC. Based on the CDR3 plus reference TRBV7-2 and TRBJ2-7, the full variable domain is GAGVSQSPSNKVTEKGKDVELRCDPISGHTALYWYRQSLGQGLEFLIYFQGNSAPDKSGLPSDRFSAERTGGSVSTLTIQRTQQEDSAVYLCASREGALYEQYFGPGTRLTVT.

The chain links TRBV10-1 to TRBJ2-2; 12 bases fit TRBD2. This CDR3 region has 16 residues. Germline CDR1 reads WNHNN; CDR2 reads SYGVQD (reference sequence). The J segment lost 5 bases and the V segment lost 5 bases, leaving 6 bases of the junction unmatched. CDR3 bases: TGCGCCAGCAGTAATCTAGCGGGGGGGCGGACCGGGGAGCTGTTTTTT. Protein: CASSNLAGGRTGELFF.

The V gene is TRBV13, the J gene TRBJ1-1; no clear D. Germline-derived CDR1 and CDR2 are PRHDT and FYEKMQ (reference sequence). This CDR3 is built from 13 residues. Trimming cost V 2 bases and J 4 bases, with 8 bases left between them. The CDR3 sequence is CASSLHRGTEAFF. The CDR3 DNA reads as TGTGCCAGCAGCTTACACCGGGGCACTGAAGCTTTCTTT. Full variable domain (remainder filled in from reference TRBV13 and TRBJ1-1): AAGVIQSPRHLIKEKRETATLKCYPIPRHDTVYWYQQGPGQDPQFLISFYEKMQSDKGSIPDRFSAQQFSDYHSELNMSSLELGDSALYFCASSLHRGTEAFFGQGTRLTVV.

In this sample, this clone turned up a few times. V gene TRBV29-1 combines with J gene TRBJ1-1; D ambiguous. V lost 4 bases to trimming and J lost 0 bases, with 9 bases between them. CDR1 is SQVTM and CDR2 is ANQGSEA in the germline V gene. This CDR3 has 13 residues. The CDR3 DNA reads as TGCAGCGTTGCTGGCAGGTTGAACACTGAAGCTTTCTTT. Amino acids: CSVAGRLNTEAFF.

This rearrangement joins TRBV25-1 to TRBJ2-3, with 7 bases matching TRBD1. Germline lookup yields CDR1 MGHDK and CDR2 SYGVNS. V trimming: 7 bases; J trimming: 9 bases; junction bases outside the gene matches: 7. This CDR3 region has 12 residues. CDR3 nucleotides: TGTGCCAGCAACAAAATGACAGGGACGCAGTATTTT. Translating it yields CASNKMTGTQYF.